The 3 T cell receptor beta chains below come from one sample, sequenced in a study of metastatic and nonmetastatic thyroid tumors. TCRdb re-called the PCR reads with MiXCR. The sample yields more than 40,000 clones, roughly 27% seen once. Not a single patient had been given any form of treatment at any point before undergoing thyroid surgery. Sequenced material: blood. The receptor source for this set is a male donor with papillary thyroid cancer or a benign thyroid nodule (not recorded which). Some clones in this sample may be carry-over from other donors' samples.

This clone was counted many times. The J gene is TRBJ1-2, the V gene TRBV5-1; D unresolved. The germline gives CDR1 SGHRS, CDR2 YFSETQ. V dropped 4 bases and J dropped 4 bases, with 14 bases sitting between them. The CDR3 totals 14 residues. CDR3 coding DNA: TGCGCCAGCAGCAGTCGACCCGAGGGCTATGGCTACACCTTC. Translation gives CASSSRPEGYGYTF. Full variable domain (rest looked up from reference TRBV5-1 and TRBJ1-2): KAGVTQTPRYLIKTRGQQVTLSCSPISGHRSVSWYQQTPGQGLQFLFEYFSETQRNKGNFPGRFSGRQFSNSRSEMNVSTLELGDSALYLCASSSRPEGYGYTFGSGTRLTVV.

V is TRBV3-1 and J is TRBJ2-7, with D possibly matching TRBD1 (6 bases). Germline assignment: CDR1 LGHDT and CDR2 YNNKEL (reference sequence). V was trimmed by 0 bases and J by 6 bases, leaving 15 bases between them. The CDR3 totals 15 residues. The CDR3 here is CASSQDVAGESEQYF. The CDR3 DNA reads TGTGCCAGCAGCCAAGACGTTGCAGGGGAGAGCGAGCAGTACTTC.

This clone came up a few times. The genes are TRBV6-5 and TRBJ1-1; 7 bases map to TRBD1. Germline lookup yields CDR1 MNHEY and CDR2 SVGAGI. The CDR3 length is 16 residues. With 2 bases clipped from V and 0 bases from J, the junction kept 6 bases outside the gene matches. The CDR3 loop reads CASSYPGQQMNTEAFF. CDR3 DNA: TGTGCCAGCAGTTACCCGGGACAGCAAATGAACACTGAAGCTTTCTTT.